Shown below are 11 T cell receptor beta chains from a single sample sequenced in a study of blood T cell repertoires in COVID-19. Assay: immunoSEQ multiplex PCR; the TCRdb copy retains only in-frame clones and omits some. Seen here are about 310,000 clones, around 87% observed once, and the top ten hold 0.95% to 1.3%. The sample was peripheral blood. All receptors come from a woman aged 40 to 49 with COVID-19, enrolled during active disease.

This chain uses TRBV11-3 with TRBJ2-7, with 8 bases aligning to TRBD1. Germline V CDR1 and CDR2: SGHNT, YENEEA. With 8 bases clipped from V and 6 bases from J, the junction kept 9 bases outside the gene matches. The CDR3 has 13 amino acids. CDR3 sequence: CASSPGQAGEQYF. The CDR3 DNA is TGTGCCAGCTCCCCGGGACAGGCGGGCGAGCAGTACTTC. Drawing the rest from reference TRBV11-3 and TRBJ2-7, the complete variable domain is EAGVVQSPRYKIIEKKQPVAFWCNPISGHNTLYWYLQNLGQGPELLIRYENEEAVDDSQLPKDRFSAERLKGVDSTLKIQPAELGDSAVYLCASSPGQAGEQYFGPGTRLTVT.

J is TRBJ2-5 and V is TRBV6-5; D unresolved. Germline CDR1 MNHEY, CDR2 SVGAGI. The CDR3 contains 15 residues. The germline V and J ends were trimmed by 0 bases and 1 base, with 9 bases remaining between them. The DNA for the CDR3 is TGTGCCAGCAGTTACTCTCGACTCGGCCAAGAGACCCAGTACTTC. Translated: CASSYSRLGQETQYF.

This chain joins TRBV27 and TRBJ1-6; 9 bases agree with TRBD1. The CDR3 loop spans 19 amino acids. Trimming took 6 bases from V and 11 from J; bases not matched to a gene: 23. In germline, CDR1 is MNHEY, CDR2 SMNVEV (reference sequence). As DNA, the CDR3 is TGTGCCAGCAGCTATAGAGCCTTGGACAGGGGCGGCCTCGGGGCACCCCTCCACTTT. This encodes CASSYRALDRGGLGAPLHF.

The rearrangement uses TRBV7-2 and TRBJ1-5; TRBD1 matches 8 bases. CDR3 size: 16 residues. The germline V gene encodes CDR1 SGHTA and CDR2 FQGNSA. V shed 1 base, J shed 3 bases, and the junction held 5 bases outside the gene matches. CDR3 region: CASSLVGTGYNQPQHF. CDR3 nucleotide sequence: TGTGCCAGCAGCTTAGTTGGGACAGGCTACAATCAGCCCCAGCATTTT.

This clone was seen only once. The chain couples TRBV7-8 to TRBJ2-3, with D possibly being TRBD2 (5 bases). CDR3 size: 17 residues. The germline V gene encodes CDR1 SGHVS and CDR2 FQNEAQ. Trimming left V 5 bases short and J 1 base short, with 19 bases between. The CDR3 is CASSLFLETTRTDTQYF. CDR3 DNA sequence: TGTGCCAGCAGCCTTTTCTTGGAGACTACTCGCACAGATACGCAGTATTTT.

This chain uses TRBV11-3 with TRBJ2-1; TRBD1 aligns across 9 bases. The CDR3 totals 15 residues. The V gene's germline CDR1 is SGHNT and CDR2 YENEEA. The J segment lost 0 bases and the V segment lost 5 bases, leaving 2 bases of the junction unmatched. The CDR3 sequence is CASSAGQGSYNEQFF. CDR3 sequence (DNA): TGTGCCAGCAGCGCGGGACAGGGCTCCTACAATGAGCAGTTCTTC.

The genes are TRBV7-2 and TRBJ2-1; 9 bases align to TRBD2. The CDR3 contains 15 residues. The J segment lost 7 bases and the V segment lost 5 bases, leaving 9 bases of the junction unmatched. Germline CDR1 SGHTA, CDR2 FQGNSA. CDR3 nucleotide sequence: TGTGCCAGCAGCCCCAGCGGGGGGCCGGGGAATGAGCAGTTCTTC. Translation gives CASSPSGGPGNEQFF. Full variable domain (outside the CDR3, taken from reference TRBV7-2 and TRBJ2-1): GAGVSQSPSNKVTEKGKDVELRCDPISGHTALYWYRQSLGQGLEFLIYFQGNSAPDKSGLPSDRFSAERTGGSVSTLTIQRTQQEDSAVYLCASSPSGGPGNEQFFGPGTRLTVL.

The chain is built from TRBV3-1 (or the pseudogene TRBV3-2) and TRBJ1-2; 7 bases agree with TRBD1. The V gene end was trimmed by 4 bases and the J gene end by 10 bases; junction bases not matched to a gene: 15. The CDR3 is 15 amino acids. The V gene's germline CDR1 is LGHDT and CDR2 YNNKEL (reference sequence). The CDR3: CASSPTVGQGGSYTF. The CDR3, as DNA: TGTGCCAGCAGCCCAACCGTAGGACAAGGGGGCTCCTACACCTTC.

The rearrangement joins TRBV4-3 to TRBJ1-6; 7 nucleotides agree with TRBD1. The CDR3 spans 16 residues. Germline V gene lookup returns CDR1 LGHNA and CDR2 YSLEER. V lost 0 bases, J lost 9 bases, and 8 bases stayed unmatched. The CDR3 region is CASSQDNRGRGSPLHF. The CDR3 bases are TGCGCCAGCAGCCAAGATAACAGGGGACGCGGTTCACCCCTCCACTTT.

The chain employs TRBV15 and TRBJ2-2; 8 bases align to TRBD1. Germline assignment: CDR1 LNHNV and CDR2 YYDKDF (reference sequence). The CDR3 has 15 amino acids. J gave up 5 bases and V 7 bases, and 9 bases lay outside the gene matches. CDR3 residues: CATNLLTGETGELFF. CDR3 in DNA: TGTGCCACCAATCTCCTGACAGGGGAAACCGGGGAGCTGTTTTTT.

The V gene is TRBV5-1, the J gene TRBJ1-1; 7 positions match TRBD1. The CDR3 loop spans 15 amino acids. Trimming at V came to 0 bases and at J to 6 bases, leaving 8 bases not matched to a gene. Germline CDR1 and CDR2: SGHRS and YFSETQ. CDR3 nucleotides: TGCGCCAGCAGCTTGGGGTTTGGGGACAGTTCTGAAGCTTTCTTT. Protein product: CASSLGFGDSSEAFF.